The clone carrying this T cell receptor beta chain was detected once. From germline, CDR1 is SGHRS and CDR2 YFSETQ. The CDR3 sequence is 13 residues long. Trimming removed 4 bases from V and 7 bases from J; junction bases left unmatched: 2. These data originate in a study of control samples from healthy donors and cancer patients. Clones were read by immunoSEQ multiplex PCR, and TCRdb kept only the in-frame ones, dropping some. The table includes about 75,000 clones, about 93% detected once. This TCR was recovered from a woman between 40 and 50 years old in good health. V gene TRBV5-1 combines with J gene TRBJ2-1, with 10 bases that match TRBD1. Sequenced sample: blood. The CDR3 here is CASSGQGENEQFF. DNA for the CDR3: TGCGCCAGCAGCGGACAGGGGGAAAATGAGCAGTTCTTC.